The clone carrying this TCR beta chain has a single count. Its antigen is undetermined. Per the germline V gene, CDR1 is SEHNR and CDR2 is FQNEAQ (reference sequence). The CDR3 is 19 amino acids. J was trimmed by 7 bases and V by 0 bases; bases with no gene match: 10. Amplified TCR beta CDR3 regions came from RNA transcripts. The HTBI primer set was used in a first-round RT-PCR of the TCR CDR3. TCRdb re-derived calls from the multiplex PCR reads in MiXCR, one entry per CDR3 protein. The repertoire holds about 640,000 distinct CDR3 sequences, with around 21% as singletons. The record originates from a study of T cells in Graves' hyperthyroidism and ophthalmopathy. The study, taken as a whole, reports: Expanded thyroid clonotypes (above 0.001) were mostly also found in blood.

Ophthalmopathy patients showed a Clinical Activity Score of at least 3, NOSPECS grade of at least 4 and duration under 3 months. Exclusion of a patient resulted from uncontrolled infection, other autoimmune disease, pregnancy or lactation. Sequencing was carried out using blood. The genes are TRBV7-9 and TRBJ2-1; 15 nucleotides match TRBD2. The clonotype was recovered from a man aged 25-45 years with Graves' ophthalmopathy. The chain's CDR3 is CASSLARTSGRAIVNEQFF. CDR3 DNA: TGTGCCAGCAGCTTAGCGAGGACTAGCGGGAGGGCCATAGTGAATGAGCAGTTCTTC.